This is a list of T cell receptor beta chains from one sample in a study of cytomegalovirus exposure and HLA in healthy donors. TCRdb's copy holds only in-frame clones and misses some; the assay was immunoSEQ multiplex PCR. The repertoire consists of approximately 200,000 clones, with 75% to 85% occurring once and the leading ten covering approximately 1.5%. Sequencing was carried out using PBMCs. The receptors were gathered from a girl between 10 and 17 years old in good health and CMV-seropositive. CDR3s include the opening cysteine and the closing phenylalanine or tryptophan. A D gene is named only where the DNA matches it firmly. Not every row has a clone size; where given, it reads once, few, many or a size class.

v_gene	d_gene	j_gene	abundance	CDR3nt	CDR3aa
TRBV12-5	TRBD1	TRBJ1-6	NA	TGTGCTAGTGGCACCGGGACAGGTTACTCACCCCTCCACTTT	CASGTGTGYSPLHF
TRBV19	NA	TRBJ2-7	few	TGTGCCAGAAATCGACACCGAGCCTACGAGCAGTACTTC	CARNRHRAYEQYF
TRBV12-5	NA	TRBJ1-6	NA	TGTGCTAGTGGTTTCTTGAGCTCCTATAATTCACCCCTCCACTTT	CASGFLSSYNSPLHF
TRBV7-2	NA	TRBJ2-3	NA	TGTGCCAGCAGCTTAGAGGGCGGCGGGGGCACAGATACGCAGTATTTT	CASSLEGGGGTDTQYF
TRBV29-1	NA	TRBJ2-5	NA	TGCAGCGTTGAAAGGGGCCAAGAGACCCAGTACTTC	CSVERGQETQYF
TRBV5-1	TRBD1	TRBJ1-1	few	TGCGCCAGCAGCTCGACAGGGATGAACACTGAAGCTTTCTTT	CASSSTGMNTEAFF
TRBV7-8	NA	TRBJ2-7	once	TGTGCCAGCAGCCCAACCCCCAGGTACGAGCAGTACTTC	CASSPTPRYEQYF
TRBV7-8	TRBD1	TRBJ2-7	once	TGTGCCAGCGCCTGGACAGGGGGTTCCTACGAGCAGTACTTC	CASAWTGGSYEQYF
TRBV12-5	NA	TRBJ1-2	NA	TGTGCTAGTGGTTTGCCGACAGCCTCCACCTATGGCTACACCTTC	CASGLPTASTYGYTF
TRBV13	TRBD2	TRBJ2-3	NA	TGTGCCAGCAGCGGGGGACTAGCGTTAACAGATACGCAGTATTTT	CASSGGLALTDTQYF
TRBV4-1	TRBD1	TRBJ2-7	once	TGCGCCAGCAGCCGCCCGGGACAGGGCACTTACGAGCAGTACTTC	CASSRPGQGTYEQYF
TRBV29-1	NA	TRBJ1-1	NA	TGCAGCGCCTTGGACAGTCTGAACACTGAAGCTTTCTTT	CSALDSLNTEAFF
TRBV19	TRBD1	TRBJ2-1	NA	TGTGCCAGTAGTGTAGACAGGGGGAATGAGCAGTTCTTC	CASSVDRGNEQFF
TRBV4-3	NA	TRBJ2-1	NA	TGCGCCAACGGTCAAGGGTCGGGATACAATGAGCAGTTCTTC	CANGQGSGYNEQFF
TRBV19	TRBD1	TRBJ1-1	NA	TGTGCCAGTAGTATGACAGGGGCCATGAACACTGAAGCTTTCTTT	CASSMTGAMNTEAFF
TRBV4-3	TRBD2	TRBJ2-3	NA	TGCGCCAGCAGCCCCCGGGTGAGCGGGGGGGATAGCACAGATACGCAGTATTTT	CASSPRVSGGDSTDTQYF
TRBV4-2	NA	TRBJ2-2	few	TGTGCCAGCAGCCAAGATTGGGAAGGGGCCGGGGAGCTGTTTTTT	CASSQDWEGAGELFF
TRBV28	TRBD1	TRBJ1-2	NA	TGTGCCAGCAGTTTACCACACAGGGGTGGCTATGGCTACACCTTC	CASSLPHRGGYGYTF
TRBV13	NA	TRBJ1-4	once	TGTGCCAGCAGCCGTCCTAAAACTAATGAAAAACTGTTTTTT	CASSRPKTNEKLFF
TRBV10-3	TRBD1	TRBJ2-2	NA	TGTGCCATCAGGCTTGGGACAGGGTACACCGGGGAGCTGTTTTTT	CAIRLGTGYTGELFF
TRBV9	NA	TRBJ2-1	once	TGTGCCAGCAGCGTGTGGAGCTCCTACAATGAGCAGTTCTTC	CASSVWSSYNEQFF
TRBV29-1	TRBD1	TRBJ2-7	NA	TGCAGCGCCCGGACAGGGGGCCCATGGGGGGAGCAGTACTTC	CSARTGGPWGEQYF
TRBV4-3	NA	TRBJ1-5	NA	TGCGCCAGCAGCCAAGATCAGGGAGGGTCTCAGCCCCAGCATTTT	CASSQDQGGSQPQHF
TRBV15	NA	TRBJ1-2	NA	TGTGCCACGCACAAAACACCCTATGGCTACACCTTC	CATHKTPYGYTF
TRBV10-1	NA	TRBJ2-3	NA	TGCGCCAGCAGTGGCAGGAACGCGGGAAGCACAGATACGCAGTATTTT	CASSGRNAGSTDTQYF
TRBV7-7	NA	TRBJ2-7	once	TGTGCCAGCAGCCCAGGATGGGGGCAAGGTGAGCAGTACTTC	CASSPGWGQGEQYF
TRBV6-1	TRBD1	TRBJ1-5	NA	TGTGCCAGCAGTGAGTCAGGGGGAAATCAGCCCCAGCATTTT	CASSESGGNQPQHF
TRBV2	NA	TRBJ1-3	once	TGTGCCAGCATCCCCCCGAGCTCTGGAAACACCATATATTTT	CASIPPSSGNTIYF
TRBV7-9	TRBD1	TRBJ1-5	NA	TGTGCCAGCAGCCGAGGTCCGACAGGGCTTACTGAGCCCCAGCATTTT	CASSRGPTGLTEPQHF
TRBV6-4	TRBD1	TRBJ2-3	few	TGTGCCAGCAGTGAAAGTGGGGGACAGGGCTCAGATACGCAGTATTTT	CASSESGGQGSDTQYF
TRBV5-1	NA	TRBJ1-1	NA	TGCGCCAGCAGCGCCGCGACAGCGAACACTGAAGCTTTCTTT	CASSAATANTEAFF
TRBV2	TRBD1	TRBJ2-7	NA	TGTGCCAGCAGCGGGGACAGGGGGGTCTACGAGCAGTACTTC	CASSGDRGVYEQYF
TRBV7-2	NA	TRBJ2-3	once	TGTGCCAGCAGCCTGTTCCCCCGGAATAGCGGAGCTAGCACAGATACGCAGTATTTT	CASSLFPRNSGASTDTQYF
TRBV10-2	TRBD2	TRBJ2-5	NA	TGCGCCAGCAATCTAGCGGGGGGGCCGGAAGAGACCCAGTACTTC	CASNLAGGPEETQYF
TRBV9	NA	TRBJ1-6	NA	TGTGCCAGCAGCGTAGAGGGAGTAGAGGGAGGCAATTCACCCCTCCACTTT	CASSVEGVEGGNSPLHF
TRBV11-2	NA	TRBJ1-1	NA	TGTGCCAGCAGCTTAGGCGGGGTAGTGAACACTGAAGCTTTCTTT	CASSLGGVVNTEAFF
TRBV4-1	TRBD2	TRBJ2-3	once	TGCGCCAGCAGCCAGGGTAGCGGGGATAGCACAGATACGCAGTATTTT	CASSQGSGDSTDTQYF
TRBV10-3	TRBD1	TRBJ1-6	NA	TGTGCCATCAGTGAGTCCGGACAGGGTTATTCACCCCTCCACTTT	CAISESGQGYSPLHF
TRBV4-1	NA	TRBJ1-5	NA	TGCGCCAGCAGCCAAGACATTGGAGATCAGCCCCAGCATTTT	CASSQDIGDQPQHF
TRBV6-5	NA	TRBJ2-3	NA	TGTGCCAGCAGTTATGGGGGGATCAACACAGATACGCAGTATTTT	CASSYGGINTDTQYF
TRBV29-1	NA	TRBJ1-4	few	TGCAGCGTTGAAGTTTCCCTCGGGGAAAAACTGTTTTTT	CSVEVSLGEKLFF
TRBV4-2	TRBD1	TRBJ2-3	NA	TGTGCCAGCAGCCAAGATGGAACAGGGGGCCCAGATACGCAGTATTTT	CASSQDGTGGPDTQYF
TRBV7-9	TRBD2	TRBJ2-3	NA	TGTGCCAGCAGCCCAACCCCCGGACTAGCGGGGTTTAGTGATACGCAGTATTTT	CASSPTPGLAGFSDTQYF
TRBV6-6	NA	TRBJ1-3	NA	TGTGCCAGCAGGAAGGGGCTAGAGACGGGAAACACCATATATTTT	CASRKGLETGNTIYF
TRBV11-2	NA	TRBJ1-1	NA	TGTGCCAGCAGCTTAGTTGTCGGACAGTTTGAAGCTTTCTTT	CASSLVVGQFEAFF
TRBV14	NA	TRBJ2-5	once	TGTGCCAGCAGCCAGGGGTTCACTAGAGCCCAAGAGACCCAGTACTTC	CASSQGFTRAQETQYF
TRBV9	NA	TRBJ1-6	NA	TGTGCCAGCAGCTCCGCAGGGGATAATTCACCCCTCCACTTT	CASSSAGDNSPLHF
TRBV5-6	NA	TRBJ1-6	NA	TGTGCCAGCAGCTCCGAATGGGGCCGATCCTATAATTCACCCCTCCACTTT	CASSSEWGRSYNSPLHF
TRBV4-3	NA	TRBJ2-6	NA	TGCGCCAGCAGCCAAGATACTCCCGTCACCTCTGGGGCCAACGTCCTGACTTTC	CASSQDTPVTSGANVLTF
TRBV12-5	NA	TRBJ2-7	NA	TGTGCTAGTGGGACTACACAGATTTACGAGCAGTACTTC	CASGTTQIYEQYF
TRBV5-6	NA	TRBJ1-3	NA	TGTGCCAGCAGCCCCCTGACAGTTGGAAACACCATATATTTT	CASSPLTVGNTIYF
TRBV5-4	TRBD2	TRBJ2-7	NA	TGTGCCAGCAGCTTGGGGGGAGGGCAAGGGAACTCCTACGAGCAGTACTTC	CASSLGGGQGNSYEQYF
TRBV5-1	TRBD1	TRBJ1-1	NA	TGCGCCAGCAGCTTGACAGGGGGCATGTACACTGAAGCTTTCTTT	CASSLTGGMYTEAFF
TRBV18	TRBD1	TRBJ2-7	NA	TGTGCCAGCTCACTGGGGACAGTCTCCTACGAGCAGTACTTC	CASSLGTVSYEQYF
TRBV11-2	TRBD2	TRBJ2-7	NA	TGTGCCAGCAGCTCGACGACTTCTAGCGGTTCCTACGAGCAGTACTTC	CASSSTTSSGSYEQYF
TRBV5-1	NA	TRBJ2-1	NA	TGCGCCAGCAGCTTGGCTCCTCCTAGCGATGAGCAGTTCTTC	CASSLAPPSDEQFF
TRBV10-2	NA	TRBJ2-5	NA	TGCGCCAGTACCAGAGGGGGAGAGACCCAGTACTTC	CASTRGGETQYF
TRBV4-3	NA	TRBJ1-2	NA	TGCGCCAGCAGCCAAGATTCATCCCAGTCCTATGGCTACACCTTC	CASSQDSSQSYGYTF
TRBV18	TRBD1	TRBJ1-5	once	TGTGCCAGCTCACCACTGGGGACAGGGGGCTTGGGTCAGCCCCAGCATTTT	CASSPLGTGGLGQPQHF